The 32 T cell receptor beta chains in this list originate from one sample, sequenced in a study of PD-L1 blockade in urothelial cancer. TCRdb's copy holds only in-frame clones and misses some; the assay was immunoSEQ multiplex PCR. The sample includes under 50,000 clones, approximately 93% of them seen just once. Time point reported: pretreatment peripheral blood. Material: PBMCs, obtained around atezolizumab (anti-PD-L1) treatment. The receptors here all came from a woman in her sixties or seventies with urothelial cancer.

This clone was recorded once. This CDR3 reads CASTFELAGVSSTDTQYF. CDR3 bases: TGTGCCAGCACCTTTGAGCTAGCGGGAGTGTCAAGCACAGATACGCAGTATTTT. This sequence joins TRBV28 and TRBJ2-3; 10 bases line up with TRBD2. This CDR3 region has 18 residues. V lost 7 bases and J lost 0; bases outside the gene matches: 13. Germline-derived CDR1 and CDR2 are MDHEN and SYDVKM.

The chain combines TRBV10-3 with TRBJ2-1; D is perhaps TRBD2 (6 bases). The CDR3 is made up of 16 amino acids. Germline CDR1 ENHRY, CDR2 SYGVKD. With 2 bases removed from V and 9 bases from J, the gap between germline ends came to 20 bases. CDR3 in amino acids: CAISEVGADLGGEQFF. As DNA, the CDR3 is TGTGCCATCAGTGAGGTTGGGGCGGATTTGGGGGGTGAGCAGTTCTTC.

The gene calls are TRBV7-6 and TRBJ2-5; D might be TRBD2 (5 bases). This CDR3 is built from 16 residues. Germline CDR1 SGHVS, CDR2 FNYEAQ. V shed 5 bases and J shed 7 bases, with 23 bases lying between them. The CDR3 nucleotides read TGTGCCAGCAGCGGCCATCGACGGGATTTGTTCGTGACCCAGTACTTC. Amino acid sequence: CASSGHRRDLFVTQYF. The full variable domain, in which reference TRBV7-6 and TRBJ2-5 provide the parts outside the CDR3, is GAGVSQSPRYKVTKRGQDVALRCDPISGHVSLYWYRQALGQGPEFLTYFNYEAQQDKSGLPNDRFSAERPEGSISTLTIQRTEQRDSAMYRCASSGHRRDLFVTQYFGPGTRLLVL.

The CDR3 reads CASSRRLPGQPNTEAFF. DNA of the CDR3: TGTGCCAGTAGTCGGCGCCTCCCGGGACAGCCGAACACTGAAGCTTTCTTT. This chain links TRBV19 with TRBJ1-1; 7 positions agree with TRBD1. The CDR3 consists of 17 residues. Per germline, CDR1 LNHDA and CDR2 SQIVND (reference sequence). V shed 5 bases, J shed 1 base, and the junction held 13 bases outside the gene matches.

This chain joins TRBV6-4 and TRBJ2-1, with D perhaps TRBD1 or TRBD2 (10 bases each). The germline V and J ends were trimmed by 2 bases and 5 bases, with 28 bases remaining between them. Per the germline V gene, CDR1 is MRHNA and CDR2 is SNTAGT. The CDR3 is made up of 20 amino acids. For the CDR3, the DNA is TGTGCCAGCAGTGACGTCGACAGGGGGCGCCAGCGGGAGGGCCACAATGAGCAGTTCTTC. Protein: CASSDVDRGRQREGHNEQFF.

The chain links TRBV5-1 to TRBJ1-5; 9 bases are a match to TRBD1. Per the germline V gene, CDR1 is SGHRS and CDR2 is YFSETQ. V shed 1 base, J shed 9 bases, and the junction held 5 bases outside the gene matches. This CDR3 comprises 14 residues. The CDR3 region is CASSLTGGVLPQHF. The CDR3, as DNA: TGCGCCAGCAGCTTGACAGGGGGCGTATTGCCCCAGCATTTT.

This sequence joins TRBV5-1 and TRBJ2-7; possible D gene TRBD1, 6 bases. The germline V gene encodes CDR1 SGHRS and CDR2 YFSETQ. The CDR3 consists of 14 residues. V dropped 4 bases and J dropped 0 bases, with 11 bases sitting between them. CDR3 protein: CASSAAGDSYEQYF. The CDR3 region has the DNA TGCGCCAGCAGCGCCGCAGGGGACTCCTACGAGCAGTACTTC.

The genes are TRBV7-9 and TRBJ2-2; 8 nucleotides line up with TRBD2. Trimming removed 2 bases from V and 1 base from J; junction bases left unmatched: 9. Germline loops: CDR1 SEHNR, CDR2 FQNEAQ (reference sequence). CDR3 length: 18 amino acids. The CDR3 loop reads CASSLISGSPENTGELFF. CDR3 sequence (DNA): TGTGCCAGCAGCTTAATAAGCGGGAGTCCGGAGAACACCGGGGAGCTGTTTTTT.

A single count supports this clone. The chain uses TRBV5-6 and TRBJ2-4; weak D call: TRBD2 (6 bases). Germline V gene sequence: CDR1 SGHDT, CDR2 YYEEEE. V was shortened by 4 bases and J by 8 bases, with 28 bases between the two germline ends. The CDR3 is 18 amino acids. As DNA, the CDR3 is TGTGCCAGCAGCCCGCTAACTAATGCGGGACTGCGACGAGACATTCAGTACTTC. It codes for CASSPLTNAGLRRDIQYF. Together with reference TRBV5-6 and TRBJ2-4, the CDR3 gives the full variable domain: DAGVTQSPTHLIKTRGQQVTLRCSPKSGHDTVSWYQQALGQGPQFIFQYYEEEERQRGNFPDRFSGHQFPNYSSELNVNALLLGDSALYLCASSPLTNAGLRRDIQYFGAGTRLSVL.

CDR3 DNA sequence: TGTGCCATCAGTGAGTCCTCAGGGATTACTAACTATGGCTACACCTTC. This sequence encodes CAISESSGITNYGYTF. V usage is TRBV10-3 and J usage is TRBJ1-2, with a weak D call TRBD1 (5 bases). Germline V gene lookup returns CDR1 ENHRY and CDR2 SYGVKD. The CDR3 spans 16 residues. The V and J ends lost 0 bases and 0 bases respectively, with 11 bases between them.

This clone was counted a single time. The chain employs TRBV7-2 and TRBJ1-2; no clear D gene. The V and J ends lost 3 bases and 4 bases respectively, with 15 bases between them. Germline CDR1 is SGHTA and CDR2 is FQGNSA. CDR3 length: 15 amino acids. This chain's CDR3 is CASSLSLGSGYGYTF. CDR3 nucleotide sequence: TGTGCCAGCAGCTTGTCGTTAGGCAGCGGCTATGGCTACACCTTC.

The rearrangement links TRBV7-3 to TRBJ2-7; the match to TRBD1 covers 8 bases. CDR3 length: 15 residues. V lost 5 bases to trimming and J lost 3 bases; unmatched junction nucleotides: 9. Germline lookup yields CDR1 SGHTA and CDR2 FQGTGA. This CDR3 reads CASSPLGTGFYEQYF. CDR3 DNA: TGTGCCAGCAGCCCTCTCGGGACAGGTTTCTACGAGCAGTACTTC.

The chain joins TRBV7-2 to TRBJ1-1; 9 bases map to TRBD1. The CDR3 spans 13 residues. Germline lookup yields CDR1 SGHTA and CDR2 FQGNSA. Losses at the gene ends were 5 bases for V and 10 bases for J; bases not matched to a gene: 8. This CDR3 is CASSSIPGQGAFF. The CDR3 coding sequence is TGTGCCAGCAGCAGCATCCCGGGACAGGGAGCTTTCTTT. The full variable domain, with the rest looked up from reference TRBV7-2 and TRBJ1-1, is GAGVSQSPSNKVTEKGKDVELRCDPISGHTALYWYRQSLGQGLEFLIYFQGNSAPDKSGLPSDRFSAERTGGSVSTLTIQRTQQEDSAVYLCASSSIPGQGAFFGQGTRLTVV.

This chain connects TRBV5-6 to TRBJ2-7; maybe TRBD1 (6 bases). CDR1 SGHDT and CDR2 YYEEEE come from the germline V gene. Trimming left V 6 bases short and J 3 bases short, with 13 bases between. The CDR3 is 13 amino acids. CDR3 loop: CASTRGTRYEQYF. In DNA form, the CDR3 reads TGTGCCAGCACCAGGGGTACCCGCTACGAGCAGTACTTC.

The CDR3: CASSSTGLKHNEQFF. The CDR3 DNA sequence: TGTGCCAGCAGTTCGACAGGGCTGAAACACAATGAGCAGTTCTTC. The chain uses TRBV28 and TRBJ2-1; 7 bases match TRBD1. This CDR3 has 15 amino acids. Germline CDR1 reads MDHEN; CDR2 reads SYDVKM. V shed 4 bases and J 5 bases; nucleotides not matched to a gene: 8.

The chain joins TRBV4-2 to TRBJ2-1; D remains unclear. Germline lookup yields CDR1 LGHNA and CDR2 YNFKEQ. V dropped 4 bases and J dropped 4 bases, with 8 bases sitting between them. The CDR3 covers 13 residues. DNA of the CDR3: TGTGCCAGCAGCCCCTCCCCGTACAATGAGCAGTTCTTC. Translated, it gives CASSPSPYNEQFF.

V usage is TRBV9 and J usage is TRBJ2-3; D is possibly TRBD2 (6 bases). V was shortened by 4 bases and J by 6 bases, with 12 bases between the two germline ends. The germline CDR1 and CDR2 sequences are SGDLS and YYNGEE. CDR3 length equals 13 residues. This CDR3 reads CASSSQGGDTQYF. The CDR3 coding sequence is TGTGCCAGCAGCTCGCAGGGAGGTGATACGCAGTATTTT.

The rearrangement uses TRBV19 and TRBJ2-7, with no clear D. The CDR3 has 13 residues. Germline CDR1 LNHDA, CDR2 SQIVND (reference sequence). The V end was cut by 1 base, the J end by 0 bases, with 4 bases between. The CDR3 DNA sequence: TGTGCCAGTAGTATAGCCAGCTCCTACGAGCAGTACTTC. Translated, it gives CASSIASSYEQYF. Supplemented by reference TRBV19 and TRBJ2-7, the full variable domain reads DGGITQSPKYLFRKEGQNVTLSCEQNLNHDAMYWYRQDPGQGLRLIYYSQIVNDFQKGDIAEGYSVSREKKESFPLTVTSAQKNPTAFYLCASSIASSYEQYFGPGTRLTVT.

The chain carries TRBV25-1 and TRBJ1-2; D remains unclear. Germline loops: CDR1 MGHDK, CDR2 SYGVNS. V shed 0 bases and J shed 7 bases, with 18 bases lying between them. This CDR3 has 16 residues. This chain's CDR3 is CASSEYGGRQVSGYTF. The CDR3 DNA sequence: TGTGCCAGCAGTGAATATGGAGGGCGCCAAGTTAGTGGCTACACCTTC.

This chain connects TRBV29-1 to TRBJ2-7, with 7 bases fitting TRBD2. This CDR3 comprises 13 residues. The V and J ends lost 6 bases and 3 bases, in that order; junction bases with no gene match: 8. CDR1 and CDR2 (germline): SQVTM, ANQGSEA. CDR3 in amino acids: CSVLSTSSYEQYF. CDR3 in DNA: TGCAGCGTCCTATCGACTAGCAGCTACGAGCAGTACTTC.

The chain carries TRBV30 and TRBJ1-1; unclear D gene. V was trimmed by 0 bases and J by 6 bases, leaving 14 bases between them. Germline V CDR1 and CDR2: GTSNPN, SVGIG (reference sequence). CDR3 length: 14 amino acids. The CDR3 region has the DNA TGTGCCTGGAGTGTACTGGCGGGGAGGCCTGAAGCTTTCTTT. It translates to CAWSVLAGRPEAFF.

The chain recombines TRBV28 with TRBJ1-1, with D perhaps TRBD1 (6 bases). Trimming removed 5 bases at V and 1 base at J, with 14 bases between. From germline, CDR1 is MDHEN and CDR2 SYDVKM. The CDR3 extends over 15 amino acids. The CDR3 is CASSPQFRGNTEAFF. CDR3 nucleotide sequence: TGTGCCAGCAGTCCTCAATTCAGGGGGAACACTGAAGCTTTCTTT.

The chain carries TRBV7-3 and TRBJ2-2; 8 bases line up with TRBD2. In germline, CDR1 is SGHTA, CDR2 FQGTGA. CDR3 size: 15 residues. J was trimmed by 2 bases and V by 3 bases; bases with no gene match: 2. CDR3 region: CASSFAGGNTGELFF. DNA for the CDR3: TGTGCCAGCAGCTTTGCGGGAGGAAACACCGGGGAGCTGTTTTTT.

V and J are TRBV2 and TRBJ2-1, with a weak D call TRBD1 (6 bases). V lost 6 bases and J 6 bases, leaving 12 bases between the germline ends. The V gene's germline CDR1 is SNHLY and CDR2 FYNNEI. The CDR3 has 13 residues. The CDR3 coding sequence is TGTGCCAGCAGAGCACAGGGAAGCAATGAGCAGTTCTTC. The encoded protein is CASRAQGSNEQFF. The full variable domain, rest sourced from reference TRBV2 and TRBJ2-1, is EPEVTQTPSHQVTQMGQEVILRCVPISNHLYFYWYRQILGQKVEFLVSFYNNEISEKSEIFDDQFSVERPDGSNFTLKIRSTKLEDSAMYFCASRAQGSNEQFFGPGTRLTVL.

The chain is built from TRBV18 and TRBJ1-2, with D possibly TRBD1 on 5 matching bases. Trimming pared 3 bases from V and 8 bases from J, leaving 13 bases between. CDR1 and CDR2 (germline): KGHSH, LQKENI. The CDR3 length is 13 residues. CDR3 bases: TGTGCCAGCTCACCTTCGGACACCCGGGGCTACACCTTC. This encodes CASSPSDTRGYTF.

This clone was seen once. CDR3 protein: CASSLAGGQGDLGYTF. The DNA of the CDR3 is TGCGCCAGCAGCTTGGCCGGGGGACAGGGGGATCTTGGCTACACCTTC. J is TRBJ1-2 and V is TRBV5-1, with TRBD1 matching 11 bases. The CDR3 totals 16 residues. The germline V gene has CDR1 SGHRS and CDR2 YFSETQ. The V segment lost 0 bases and the J segment 7 bases; nucleotides outside the gene matches: 8.

J is TRBJ1-1 and V is TRBV28; D is possibly TRBD1 (6 bases). From germline, CDR1 is MDHEN and CDR2 SYDVKM. The CDR3 extends over 15 amino acids. V dropped 4 bases and J dropped 4 bases, with 16 bases sitting between them. CDR3 bases: TGTGCCAGCAGTTCAAACAGGGCCACGGGCACTGAAGCTTTCTTT. Translating gives CASSSNRATGTEAFF.

Worth noting for this clone: The junction and the germline gene differ at one end; a read error may be behind it. The rearrangement uses TRBV6-1 and TRBJ2-3, with D possibly being TRBD2 (5 bases). The V gene's germline CDR1 is MNHNS and CDR2 SASEGT. This CDR3 is built from 12 residues. CDR3 nucleotides: TGTGCCAGCAGTGAAGGGAACATACGGGATATTTTT. It encodes CASSEGNIRDIF.

As DNA, the CDR3 is TGTGCCAGCAGCTTATCCCTCACCGGGGAGCTGTTTTTT. Translated: CASSLSLTGELFF. J is TRBJ2-2 and V is TRBV7-3; D is unresolved. Germline CDR1 and CDR2: SGHTA and FQGTGA. The ends were cut back, 2 bases at V and 4 bases at J, with 5 bases in the middle. The CDR3 is made up of 13 amino acids.

The rearrangement uses TRBV19 and TRBJ1-5, with D unresolved. V was clipped by 6 bases and J by 6 bases, with 15 bases between them. This CDR3 region has 14 residues. Looked up from germline, CDR1 is LNHDA and CDR2 is SQIVND (reference sequence). CDR3 bases: TGTGCCAGTAGGTTGACGGGAGGAGCTCAGCCCCAGCATTTT. It is translated as CASRLTGGAQPQHF.

This clone was detected once. V gene TRBV5-1 combines with J gene TRBJ1-1; D is unclear. CDR3 length equals 14 residues. Germline-derived CDR1 and CDR2 are SGHRS and YFSETQ. V gave up 4 bases and J gave up 0 bases, with 10 bases separating them. In DNA, the CDR3 is TGCGCCAGCAGCGCGCAGGATTTGAACACTGAAGCTTTCTTT. It yields the protein CASSAQDLNTEAFF.

The rearrangement uses TRBV6-4 and TRBJ2-7; TRBD1 matches 10 bases. Looked up from germline, CDR1 is MRHNA and CDR2 is SNTAGT. V was clipped by 2 bases and J by 9 bases; unmatched bases: 7. The CDR3 runs 14 residues. CDR3 in amino acids: CASSDTGTGVWQYF. The CDR3 DNA sequence: TGTGCCAGCAGTGACACTGGGACAGGGGTATGGCAGTACTTC.